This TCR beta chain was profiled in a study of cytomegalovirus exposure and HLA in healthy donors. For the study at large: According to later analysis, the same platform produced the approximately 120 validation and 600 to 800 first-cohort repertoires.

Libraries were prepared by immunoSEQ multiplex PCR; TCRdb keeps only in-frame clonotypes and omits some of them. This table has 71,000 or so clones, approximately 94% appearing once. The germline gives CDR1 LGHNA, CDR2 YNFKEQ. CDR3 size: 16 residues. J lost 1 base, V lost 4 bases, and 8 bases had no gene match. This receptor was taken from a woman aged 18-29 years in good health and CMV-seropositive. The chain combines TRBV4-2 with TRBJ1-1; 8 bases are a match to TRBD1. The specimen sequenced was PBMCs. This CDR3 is CASSPSGGWGNTEAFF. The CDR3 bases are TGTGCCAGCAGCCCGTCAGGGGGCTGGGGGAACACTGAAGCTTTCTTT.